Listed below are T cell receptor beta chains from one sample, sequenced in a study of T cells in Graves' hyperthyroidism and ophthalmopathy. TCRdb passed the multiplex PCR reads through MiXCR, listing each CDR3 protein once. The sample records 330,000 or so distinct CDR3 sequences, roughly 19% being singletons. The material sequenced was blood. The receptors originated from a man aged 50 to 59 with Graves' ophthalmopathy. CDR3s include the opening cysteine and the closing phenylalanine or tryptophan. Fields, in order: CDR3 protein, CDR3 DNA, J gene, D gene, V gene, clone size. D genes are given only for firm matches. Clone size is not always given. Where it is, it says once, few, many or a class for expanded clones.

CASSLIQGARGYTF TGTGCCAGCAGTTTAATACAGGGGGCTCGGGGCTACACCTTC TRBJ1-2 TRBD1 TRBV28 many
CSAGARGTQPQHF TGCAGTGCTGGGGCTAGAGGGACCCAGCCCCAGCATTTT TRBJ1-5 . TRBV20-1 .
CATSGDSSYNEQFF TGTGCCACCAGCGGCGATAGCTCCTACAATGAGCAGTTCTTC TRBJ2-1 . TRBV15 .
CSVEASSGTDTQYF TGCAGCGTTGAAGCTAGTAGCGGCACAGATACGCAGTATTTT TRBJ2-3 . TRBV29-1 many
CASQRQGGTGELFF TGTGCCAGCCAAAGACAGGGAGGGACCGGGGAGCTGTTTTTT TRBJ2-2 . TRBV2 many
CASSGIWTADLMGNEQYF TGTGCCAGTAGTGGAATCTGGACGGCGGACCTGATGGGGAATGAGCAGTACTTC TRBJ2-7 . TRBV19 many
CASRGRVTGSLGAEAFF TGTGCCAGCAGGGGTCGAGTAACAGGTTCCTTGGGGGCTGAAGCTTTCTTT TRBJ1-1 . TRBV6-1 many
CASSFGTGNTGELFF TGTGCCAGCAGTTTCGGGACAGGGAACACCGGGGAGCTGTTTTTT TRBJ2-2 TRBD1 TRBV28 .
CASGDRGGNTGELFF TGTGCCAGCGGCGACAGGGGTGGGAACACCGGGGAGCTGTTTTTT TRBJ2-2 TRBD1 TRBV28 many
CSATPHSGSRSYEQYF TGCAGTGCTACCCCACATAGCGGGAGTAGATCCTACGAGCAGTACTTC TRBJ2-7 TRBD2 TRBV20-1 .
CSAQRQLTQYF TGCAGTGCCCAGAGGCAACTAACGCAGTATTTT TRBJ2-3 . TRBV20-1 few
CSAPRGGAETQYF TGCAGTGCCCCAAGAGGGGGCGCAGAGACCCAGTACTTC TRBJ2-5 TRBD1 TRBV20-1 many
CASGSGTRYEQYF TGTGCTAGTGGTTCCGGGACTCGCTACGAGCAGTACTTC TRBJ2-7 . TRBV12-5 .
CASSARDDSSYPIYF TGTGCCAGCAGTGCACGGGACGACAGCTCCTATCCGATATATTTT TRBJ1-3 . TRBV2 .
CATSDGRRVWNEQFF TGTGCCACCAGTGATGGAAGGAGGGTTTGGAATGAGCAGTTCTTC TRBJ2-1 . TRBV24-1 few
CASSPRLAPATNTGELFF TGTGCCAGCAGCCCACGCCTAGCCCCAGCTACGAACACCGGGGAGCTGTTTTTT TRBJ2-2 . TRBV28 few